This T cell receptor beta chain was sequenced in a study of T-cell reconstitution after alpha-beta-depleted transplantation in children. This CDR3 has 17 amino acids. CDR1 and CDR2 from the germline V gene are SGHTA and FQGTGA. The J segment lost 3 bases and the V segment lost 4 bases, leaving 10 bases of the junction unmatched. The TCRbeta library incorporated unique molecular identifiers. TCRdb re-analysed the PCR reads in MiXCR, keeping a single row per CDR3 protein. Among a few hundred thousand distinct CDR3 sequences listed, 10% were seen once. The V and J genes are TRBV7-3 and TRBJ2-2; 8 positions match TRBD2. The origin of this receptor is a human donor who donated a stem cell graft to a child with acute lymphoblastic leukemia. Sequenced here: PBMCs from the stem cell graft donor, sampled from the stem cell graft. The CDR3: CASSSGTSPHYTGELFF. DNA for the CDR3: TGTGCCAGCAGCTCCGGGACTAGTCCTCATTACACCGGGGAGCTGTTTTTT.